This T cell receptor (beta chain) comes out of a study of T cells in Graves' hyperthyroidism and ophthalmopathy (dated by TCRdb to 2018 to 2020). With respect to the entire study: Peripheral blood was sampled at the time of initial diagnosis, prior to any treatment. To identify TCR V-J signatures that set the groups apart, the researchers used a discovery cohort of about a hundred patients, made up of 43 with Graves' ophthalmopathy and around 58 with stable Graves' hyperthyroidism. Whether ophthalmopathy could be predicted prospectively was tested in an independent validation cohort made up of roughly 20 hyperthyroidism patients plus 17 patients who later progressed to ophthalmopathy. For training and testing, the 100 or so patients in the discovery cohort were randomly divided in a 7:3 ratio. In addition, the study compared T-cell repertoires in thyroid tissue and in blood from a handful of Graves' hyperthyroidism patients. After sampling, hyperthyroidism patients received methimazole starting at 30 mg daily, and ophthalmopathy patients received high-dose intravenous methylprednisolone. TCR Vbeta CDR3 sequencing of 135 peripheral blood samples (around 45 ophthalmopathy, 75 hyperthyroidism and roughly 17 progressor patients) is reported in the paper. Paper-wide results and their limitations: A 13 V-J signature model separated ophthalmopathy from stable hyperthyroidism, with about 90% sensitivity and roughly 82% specificity in cross-validation and 80%/75% in testing. No statistical method was used to set the sample size in advance, and investigators knew the group allocation. Blood samples also contained most of the expanded thyroid clonotypes (frequency above 0.001), which suggests that blood repertoires may reflect thyroid immune responses. During validation, the model predicted progression to ophthalmopathy a median of about 6.3 months ahead of onset, with around 65% sensitivity and around 72% specificity.

The TCR beta CDR3 regions were amplified from RNA transcripts. The TCR CDR3 was subjected to a first round of RT-PCR using the HTBI primer set and the Qiagen OneStep RT-PCR kit. The libraries were constructed in a second round of multiplex PCR and then size-selected and purified. Libraries were sequenced paired-end with 100 bp reads on an Illumina HiSeq2000. The published analysis was carried out like this. SOAPnuke was used to process the raw data, throwing out any read that contained adapters or uncalled bases, had a mean Phred below 15, or lacked an exact constant-primer or identifier match. COPE v1.2.5 was used to merge high-quality paired reads, and clonotypes were defined as unique nucleotide sequences. Clonotypes were aligned to IMGT TRBV, TRBD and TRBJ reference segments using MiTCR v1.1. The analysis included only V-J combinations with a frequency above 0.0001, which together covered around 99% of the repertoires. The TCS score was defined as F50 (clonal expansion) divided by E x V (chaos), with BLOSUM62-based TCRdist calculated between CDR3 peptides within each V-J. Welch's t-statistics and random forest reduced just over 500 V-J features to roughly 13, which were used in a naive Bayes classifier (R e1071). TCRdb reprocessed the public reads (quality trimming at Q25 with fastp, clone calling with MiXCR) and kept in-frame beta chains. Each entry is one CDR3 protein sequence, shown with its most common DNA and genes. The V and J calls, along with clone size, are taken from TCRdb and not from the paper's own processing. The sample table holds fewer than 550,000 distinct CDR3 sequences, of which 15% to 18% were seen once. The ten largest clones capture about 14% of the sample.

This clonotype was seen many times. The specificity of this receptor is unknown. One base away there is no much larger clone; base qualities are not given. Stable Graves' hyperthyroidism was defined as no progression to ophthalmopathy during 18 months of follow-up. The hyperthyroidism patients were between 18 and 65 years old and newly diagnosed, with a disease duration of less than 2 months. Exclusion was applied to patients with uncontrolled infections, other autoimmune diseases, pregnancy or lactation. Diagnoses were based on clinical symptoms, serum thyroxine and TRAb, thyroid ultrasound and orbital computed tomography. Ficoll-Paque density gradient centrifugation was used to isolate PBMCs from approximately 10 ml of fresh peripheral blood. Total RNA was extracted using Trizol reagent, and RNA quality was assessed on an Agilent 2100 Bioanalyzer. Measured from the cysteine to the phenylalanine, the CDR3 is 13 residues long. The sequence is cut down to CDR3 DNA, 39 bases in frame from base 1. The germline V gene (reference sequence) sets CDR1 to DFQATT and CDR2 to SNEGSKA. V is pruned by 5 bases and J by 0 bases, leaving 3 bases of the junction without a gene match.

The sequence joins TRBV20-1 to TRBJ2-7; 8 central nucleotides agree with TRBD2. This clonotype originated in a woman between 18 and 30 years old with Graves' hyperthyroidism. The specimen was blood. The encoded CDR3 is CSALAGLSYEQYF. Read as DNA, the sequence is TGCAGTGCTCTAGCGGGCCTCTCCTACGAGCAGTACTTC.